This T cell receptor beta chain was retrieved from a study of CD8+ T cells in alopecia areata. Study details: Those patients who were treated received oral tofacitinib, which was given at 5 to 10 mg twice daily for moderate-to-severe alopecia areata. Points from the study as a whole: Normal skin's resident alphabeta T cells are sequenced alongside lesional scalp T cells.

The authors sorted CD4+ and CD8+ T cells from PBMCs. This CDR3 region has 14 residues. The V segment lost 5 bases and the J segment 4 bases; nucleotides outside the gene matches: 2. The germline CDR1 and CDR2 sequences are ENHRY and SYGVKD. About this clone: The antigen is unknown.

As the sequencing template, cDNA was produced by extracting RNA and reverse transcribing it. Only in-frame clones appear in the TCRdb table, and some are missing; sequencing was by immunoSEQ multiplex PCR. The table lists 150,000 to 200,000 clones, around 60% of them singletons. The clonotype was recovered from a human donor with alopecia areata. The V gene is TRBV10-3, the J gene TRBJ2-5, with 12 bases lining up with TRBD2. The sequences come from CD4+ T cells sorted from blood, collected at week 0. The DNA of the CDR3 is TGTGCCATCAGTCAGACTAGCGGGGGAGAGACCCAGTACTTC. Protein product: CAISQTSGGETQYF.